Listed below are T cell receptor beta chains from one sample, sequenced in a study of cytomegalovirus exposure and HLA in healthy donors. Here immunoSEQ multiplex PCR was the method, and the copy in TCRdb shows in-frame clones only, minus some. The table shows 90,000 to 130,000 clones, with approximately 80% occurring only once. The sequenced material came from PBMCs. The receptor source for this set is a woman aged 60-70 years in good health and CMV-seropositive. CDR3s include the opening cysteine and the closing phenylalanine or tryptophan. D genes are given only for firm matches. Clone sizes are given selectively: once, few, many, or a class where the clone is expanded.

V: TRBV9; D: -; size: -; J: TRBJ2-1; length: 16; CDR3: CASSVSVFVGYNEQFF; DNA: TGTGCCAGCAGCGTTAGCGTTTTCGTTGGGTACAATGAGCAGTTCTTC
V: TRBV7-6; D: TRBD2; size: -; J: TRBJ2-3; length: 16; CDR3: CASSLQPSGSADTQYF; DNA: TGTGCCAGCAGCTTACAGCCTAGCGGGAGCGCAGATACGCAGTATTTT
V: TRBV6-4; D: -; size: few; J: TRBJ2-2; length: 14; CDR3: CASSDRQGIGELFF; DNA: TGTGCCAGCAGTGACCGCCAGGGTATCGGGGAGCTGTTTTTT
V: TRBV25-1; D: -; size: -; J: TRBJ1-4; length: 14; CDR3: CASSDPRNLEKLFF; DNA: TGTGCCAGCAGTGATCCGCGGAACTTAGAAAAACTGTTTTTT
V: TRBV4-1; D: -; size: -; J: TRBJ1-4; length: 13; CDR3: CATERTPNEKLFF; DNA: TGCGCCACCGAAAGGACACCTAATGAAAAACTGTTTTTT
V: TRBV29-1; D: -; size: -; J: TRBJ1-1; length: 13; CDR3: CSTRRATDTEAFF; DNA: TGCAGCACTCGGCGGGCCACCGACACTGAAGCTTTCTTT
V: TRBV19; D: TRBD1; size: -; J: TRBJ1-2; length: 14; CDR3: CASSIAGTGTGYTF; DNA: TGTGCCAGTAGTATAGCCGGGACAGGGACCGGCTACACCTTC
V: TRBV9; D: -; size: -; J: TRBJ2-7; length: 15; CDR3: CASSADRQSSYEQYF; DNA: TGTGCCAGCAGCGCCGACAGGCAAAGCTCCTACGAGCAGTACTTC
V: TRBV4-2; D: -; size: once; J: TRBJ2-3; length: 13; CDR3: CASSQAFGDTQYF; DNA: TGTGCCAGCAGCCAAGCCTTCGGAGATACGCAGTATTTT
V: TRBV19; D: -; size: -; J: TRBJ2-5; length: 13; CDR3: CASSIGTTGTQYF; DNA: TGTGCCAGTAGTATTGGGACAACGGGGACCCAGTACTTC
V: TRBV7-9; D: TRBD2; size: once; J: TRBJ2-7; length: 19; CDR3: CARFSPEGTRRTSTYEQYF; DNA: TGTGCCAGGTTTTCCCCGGAAGGGACTAGAAGGACTTCGACCTACGAGCAGTACTTC
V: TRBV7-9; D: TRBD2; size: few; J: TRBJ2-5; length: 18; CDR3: CASSPKKKLAGYQETQYF; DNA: TGTGCCAGCAGCCCTAAGAAAAAACTAGCGGGTTACCAAGAGACCCAGTACTTC
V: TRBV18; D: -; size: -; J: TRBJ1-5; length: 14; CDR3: CASTEQGRDQPQHF; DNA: TGTGCCAGCACCGAACAGGGCCGGGATCAGCCCCAGCATTTT
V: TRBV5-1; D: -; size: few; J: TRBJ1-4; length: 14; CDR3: CASSFRGTNEKLFF; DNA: TGCGCCAGCAGCTTTCGGGGGACTAATGAAAAACTGTTTTTT
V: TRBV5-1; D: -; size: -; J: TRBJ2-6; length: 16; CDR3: CASSFNTGTGANVLTF; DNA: TGCGCCAGCAGCTTCAATACAGGGACAGGGGCCAACGTCCTGACTTTC
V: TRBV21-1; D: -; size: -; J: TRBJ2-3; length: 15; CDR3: CASSKGGLTTDTQYF; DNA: TGTGCCAGCAGCAAAGGAGGGCTTACCACAGATACGCAGTATTTT
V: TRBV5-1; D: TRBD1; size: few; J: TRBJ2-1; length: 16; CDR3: CASSLTQGGSYNEQFF; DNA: TGCGCCAGCAGCCTAACACAGGGGGGCTCCTACAATGAGCAGTTCTTC
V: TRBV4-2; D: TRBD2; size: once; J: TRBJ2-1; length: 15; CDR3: CASSLSTSVYNEQFF; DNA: TGTGCCAGCAGCCTTTCAACTAGCGTGTACAATGAGCAGTTCTTC
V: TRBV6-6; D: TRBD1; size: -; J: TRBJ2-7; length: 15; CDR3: CASSFDRANIYEQYF; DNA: TGTGCCAGCAGTTTCGACAGGGCCAATATTTACGAGCAGTACTTC
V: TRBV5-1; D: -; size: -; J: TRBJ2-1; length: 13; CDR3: CASTRDSYNEQFF; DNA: TGCGCCAGCACCCGGGACTCCTACAATGAGCAGTTCTTC
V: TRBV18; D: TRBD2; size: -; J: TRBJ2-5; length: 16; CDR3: CASSPPSGGRQETQYF; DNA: TGTGCCAGCTCACCACCGTCGGGAGGCCGCCAAGAGACCCAGTACTTC
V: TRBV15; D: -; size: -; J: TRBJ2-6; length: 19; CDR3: CATSTREARGRFGANVLTF; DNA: TGTGCCACCAGCACGAGGGAGGCCAGGGGGAGATTTGGGGCCAACGTCCTGACTTTC
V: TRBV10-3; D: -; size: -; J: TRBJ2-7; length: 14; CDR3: CAISGQTSSYEQYF; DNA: TGTGCCATCAGCGGACAGACGTCTAGCTACGAGCAGTACTTC
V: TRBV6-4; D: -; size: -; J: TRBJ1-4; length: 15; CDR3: CASSETAFGGEKLFF; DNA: TGTGCCAGCAGCGAAACAGCGTTCGGAGGTGAAAAACTGTTTTTT
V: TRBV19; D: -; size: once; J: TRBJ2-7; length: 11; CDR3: CATRQTYEQYF; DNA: TGTGCCACCAGACAGACATACGAGCAGTACTTC
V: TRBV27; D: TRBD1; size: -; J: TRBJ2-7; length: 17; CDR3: CASSPHGQGIGPYEQYF; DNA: TGTGCCAGCAGTCCCCACGGACAGGGGATAGGTCCCTACGAGCAGTACTTC
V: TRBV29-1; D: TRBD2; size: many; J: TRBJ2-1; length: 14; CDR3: CSSRAGDSYNEQFF; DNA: TGCAGCTCCCGAGCGGGAGACTCCTACAATGAGCAGTTCTTC
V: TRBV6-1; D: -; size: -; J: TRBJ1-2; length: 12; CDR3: CASLLSGDGYTF; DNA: TGTGCCAGCCTCCTCAGCGGAGATGGCTACACCTTC
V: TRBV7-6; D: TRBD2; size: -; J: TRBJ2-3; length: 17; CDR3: CASSSGLAGEEADTQYF; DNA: TGTGCCAGCAGCTCAGGACTAGCGGGAGAAGAGGCAGATACGCAGTATTTT